The present entry profiles one T cell receptor beta chain with its context. The antigen is undetermined. Time point denoted: week 47, end of study. Vaccine doses each comprised 300 ug of mutant IDH1 20-mer peptide, with topical imiquimod. Repertoires were generated with immunoSEQ multiplex PCR, while TCRdb's copy carries only in-frame clones and drops some. The sample records around 84,000 clones, about 81% being singletons. The CDR3 has 14 residues. The V and J ends lost 4 bases and 1 base respectively, with 11 bases between them. Germline lookup yields CDR1 MNHNY and CDR2 SVGAGI (reference sequence). The data derive from a study of a mutant IDH1 vaccine in newly diagnosed glioma. Study information: The first vaccination came 4-6 weeks after radiotherapy alone, or with temozolomide cycles.

The chain combines TRBV6-6 with TRBJ2-7; either TRBD1 or TRBD2 may supply D (5 bases each). Sequences were derived from PBMCs, sampled from a glioma patient whose treatment included an IDH1 peptide vaccine. This TCR was sampled from a man aged 35 to 55 with glioma. The CDR3 DNA is TGTGCCAGCAGTTTCCGGGACGGTTCCTACGAGCAGTACTTC. Amino acids: CASSFRDGSYEQYF.